Detailed here is one T cell receptor beta chain. What it recognizes is unknown. This entry comes from a study of blood T cells in healthy people across ages. A sample-barcoded 5' primer and a J-beta primer mix were used in a second PCR of about 7 to 11 cycles. All cDNA molecules were each tagged by a template-switch adaptor with 12 random nucleotides. TCRdb re-derived calls from the 5' RACE reads in MiXCR, one entry per CDR3 protein. The sample yields hundreds of thousands of distinct CDR3 sequences, roughly three fifths seen once. Whole-study findings and limits: From one million sequenced T cells, diversity estimates were lower bounds. Age showed a roughly linear inverse relationship with TCR beta diversity per million T cells.

The donors, all healthy, were Caucasians living in Russia, aged roughly 6 to 100. The CDR3 is 14 amino acids. From germline, CDR1 is ENHRY and CDR2 SYGVKD. J gave up 8 bases and V 3 bases, and 5 bases lay outside the gene matches. The specimen was blood. The chain has TRBV10-3 and TRBJ2-1; 9 bases are shared with TRBD2. The TCR sequence derives from a man aged 40-49 years in good health. The CDR3 DNA sequence: TGTGCCATCAGTGAAGGCTTAGCGGGAGATGAGCAGTTCTTC. It is translated as CAISEGLAGDEQFF.